This TCR beta chain was recovered during a study of blood T cell repertoires in COVID-19 (dated by TCRdb to 2018 to 2021). Broadly, across the study: Samples from collaborators originated in the United States, Italy and Spain and spanned both the acute and convalescent phases of COVID-19. The prospective study material was composed of cDNA or gDNA derived from T cells, B-cell-depleted T cells, or PBMCs. Deeply sampled blood TCRbeta repertoires from subjects exposed to, actively infected with, or recovered from COVID-19 were included in the dataset. The repertoires were released in a freely available public database meant as a resource for research on the immune response to SARS-CoV-2. The samples were drawn from the first 160 participants of the ongoing ImmuneRACE study and from some 1,300 subjects provided by 6 global collaborators. A de-identified subject ID, COVID-19 status, age in years and sex were almost always included in the sample metadata. Where available, HLA class I and class II types were taken from metadata supplied by the sample provider and were not determined by assay-based typing.

A remark on this clone: The antigen it binds to is not known. One base away there is no much larger clone; base qualities are not given.

The germline V gene sets CDR1 to MNHEY and CDR2 to SVGAGI. Inclusive of the bounding cysteine and phenylalanine, the CDR3 is 15 residues long. The sequence is cut down to CDR3 DNA, 45 bases in frame from base 1. The V end loses 8 bases and the J end loses 0 bases, and a stretch of 13 bases separates them. TCRbeta CDR3 regions were amplified from genomic DNA using the immunoSEQ Assay, a bias-controlled multiplex PCR. In the paper's pipeline: The number of nucleated cells in each sample was estimated by amplification of reference gene primers within the assay. To quantify the absolute abundance of each unique TCRbeta CDR3 rearrangement, sequence reads were collapsed and filtered. For each sample, productive Simpson clonality was calculated as the square root of Simpson's diversity index across productive rearrangements. The immuneACCESS repertoire file appears here via TCRdb, limited to in-frame rearrangements. These files lack a portion of the clones; in checked studies, under half of the deficit traces to unresolved V genes, and the cause of the others is not known. That table is the source of V, J and clone size, and D and trimming were worked out from the DNA. The sample table holds roughly 450,000 clones, of which less than 95% were seen once. Approximately 0.65% of the sample belongs to the ten largest clones.

Enrolling through a virtual design, the prospective study's participants ranged in age from about 18 to 89 years and lived across 24 United States geographic areas. In the prospective study, participants were assigned to cohorts based on the clinical history participants reported in a screening survey and a study questionnaire. For ImmuneRACE Cohort 3, a participant was defined as recovered based on two consecutive negative NP/OP PCR tests, clearance by a healthcare professional, or resolution of symptoms. Each participant in the prospective study had whole blood, serum and a nasopharyngeal or oropharyngeal swab collected by mobile phlebotomists. Prospective study participants could optionally give additional blood draws and questionnaires over an approximately 2-month period. Before DNA extraction, blood samples from the prospective study were shipped at room temperature or frozen. The paper as a whole reports these results and caveats: The quantity of clinical and demographic metadata differed by source and by participant and was supplied without curation.

The sequence was collected from a man between 18 and 35 years old who had recovered from COVID-19. The chain joins TRBV6-5 to TRBJ2-2; the best D guess is TRBD1, with 5 bases matching. What was sequenced was PBMCs or T cells enriched from blood (not recorded which). CDR3 reads: CASWARTTNTGELFF. The DNA reads as follows: TGTGCCAGCTGGGCCCGGACAACGAACACCGGGGAGCTGTTTTTT.